This T cell receptor beta chain was captured in a study of shared clonotypes between healthy human individuals. Overall study: CD4 naive cells filled three plates per donor, CD4 memory three, CD8 naive two and CD8 memory one. Study observations and caveats: Across subsets, estimated richness was generally greater for naive than for memory populations.

For this clone: Its antigen remains unknown.

V gave up 3 bases and J gave up 4 bases, with 17 bases separating them. The CDR3 is made up of 16 amino acids. Germline-derived CDR1 and CDR2 are SGDLS and YYNGEE. This table comes from immunoSEQ multiplex PCR, and its TCRdb copy is limited to in-frame clones, with some not included. Of 2 million to 2.5 million clones detected, more than 85% appear once; the ten largest clones hold 0.39%. The rearrangement links TRBV9 to TRBJ1-3, with unresolved D. Sequencing input: naive CD4+ T cells from PBMCs. Subset meaning: CD45RA+ positively selected. This sequence originates from a man younger than 35 in good health. Some clones in this sample may be carry-over from other donors' samples. CDR3 nucleotides: TGTGCCAGCAGCGCCGGGCGGGGAAGCAGGGGAAACACCATATATTTT. It is translated as CASSAGRGSRGNTIYF.